Below, 19 T cell receptor beta chains from the same sample are listed, as sequenced in a study of cytomegalovirus exposure and HLA in healthy donors. 60 Vbeta and 13 Jbeta primers were used in PCR. Clones were sequenced by immunoSEQ multiplex PCR, and TCRdb holds only the in-frame ones, with some missing. The sample consists of about 160,000 clones, 86% of them appearing once. Sequences were obtained from PBMCs. The receptors originated from a woman between 18 and 29 years old in good health and CMV-seronegative.

The chain recombines TRBV27 with TRBJ2-3; maybe TRBD1 (6 bases). CDR1 and CDR2 from the germline V gene are MNHEY and SMNVEV (reference sequence). The CDR3 is 14 residues long. V shed 6 bases and J shed 2 bases, with 12 bases lying between them. CDR3: CASRLQGTTDTQYF. For the CDR3, the DNA is TGTGCCAGCAGACTTCAGGGGACCACAGATACGCAGTATTTT.

This chain joins TRBV5-1 and TRBJ2-7; D may be TRBD2 (6 bases). The CDR3 is 13 amino acids. Germline V gene lookup returns CDR1 SGHRS and CDR2 YFSETQ. The ends were cut back, 4 bases at V and 3 bases at J, with 11 bases in the middle. In nucleotides, the CDR3 is TGCGCCAGCAGCGAAGTCGGGGGCTACGAGCAGTACTTC. Protein product: CASSEVGGYEQYF. Together with reference TRBV5-1 and TRBJ2-7, the CDR3 gives the full variable domain: KAGVTQTPRYLIKTRGQQVTLSCSPISGHRSVSWYQQTPGQGLQFLFEYFSETQRNKGNFPGRFSGRQFSNSRSEMNVSTLELGDSALYLCASSEVGGYEQYFGPGTRLTVT.

The V and J genes are TRBV7-2 and TRBJ1-2, with D maybe TRBD1 (5 bases). The CDR3 spans 14 residues. With 0 bases removed from V and 4 bases from J, the gap between germline ends came to 9 bases. In germline, CDR1 is SGHTA, CDR2 FQGNSA. CDR3 region: CASSLAQGPYGYTF. CDR3 in DNA: TGTGCCAGCAGCTTAGCCCAGGGTCCCTATGGCTACACCTTC.

The DNA for the CDR3 is TGTGCCAGCAGCTTAAGCGGGGGTTGGAGGAAGGGGGACACCGGGGAGCTGTTTTTT. Translation gives CASSLSGGWRKGDTGELFF. The rearrangement joins TRBV7-9 to TRBJ2-2; 8 bases are a match to TRBD2. After removal of 2 bases from V and 3 bases from J, the junction contained 14 bases not matched to a gene. CDR3 length: 19 amino acids. The germline V gene encodes CDR1 SEHNR and CDR2 FQNEAQ (reference sequence).

The genes are TRBV7-8 and TRBJ1-1; the D gene is possibly TRBD1 (6 bases). The V and J ends lost 1 base and 4 bases respectively, with 13 bases between them. The CDR3 is made up of 15 amino acids. The germline V gene encodes CDR1 SGHVS and CDR2 FQNEAQ. The CDR3 DNA reads as TGTGCCAGCAGCTTAGGTCAGGGGCTGCGCACTGAAGCTTTCTTT. Its protein is CASSLGQGLRTEAFF.

The rearrangement joins TRBV7-8 to TRBJ2-2, with D tentatively TRBD2 (5 bases). CDR1 SGHVS and CDR2 FQNEAQ come from the germline V gene. The V end was cut by 6 bases, the J end by 2 bases, with 16 bases between. The CDR3 extends over 16 amino acids. This CDR3 reads CASSNLGLINTGELFF. CDR3 DNA: TGTGCCAGCAGTAATCTCGGACTGATAAACACCGGGGAGCTGTTTTTT.

The chain joins TRBV9 to TRBJ2-3; D is possibly TRBD2 (6 bases). CDR1 is SGDLS, CDR2 YYNGEE, per germline. Trimming left V 4 bases short and J 4 bases short, with 16 bases between. The length of the CDR3 is 15 residues. CDR3: CASSISGGWADTQYF. The CDR3, as DNA: TGTGCCAGCAGCATAAGTGGGGGGTGGGCAGATACGCAGTATTTT.

V gene TRBV13 combines with J gene TRBJ1-6; 7 bases line up with TRBD1. Per germline, CDR1 PRHDT and CDR2 FYEKMQ (reference sequence). The CDR3 consists of 16 residues. With 0 bases clipped from V and 8 bases from J, the junction kept 7 bases outside the gene matches. For the CDR3, the DNA is TGTGCCAGCAGCTTAGGGAACAGGGGATGGGATTCACCCCTCCACTTT. Protein sequence: CASSLGNRGWDSPLHF.

The rearrangement uses TRBV29-1 and TRBJ1-3; D call uncertain. The CDR3 totals 13 residues. The V gene's germline CDR1 is SQVTM and CDR2 ANQGSEA. Trimming took off 4 bases at V and 0 bases at J, with 7 bases between the two ends. The DNA of the CDR3 is TGCAGCGTTGGGGCCGTCTCTGGAAACACCATATATTTT. This codes for CSVGAVSGNTIYF.

The chain combines TRBV5-5 with TRBJ2-7, with 8 bases lining up with TRBD2. Germline-derived CDR1 and CDR2 are SGHKS and YYEKEE (reference sequence). V was clipped by 0 bases and J by 3 bases; unmatched bases: 5. The CDR3 extends over 15 amino acids. In nucleotides, the CDR3 is TGTGCCAGCAGCTTGGACGGGGGGGGTTACTACGAGCAGTACTTC. It is translated as CASSLDGGGYYEQYF.

The chain uses TRBV4-1 and TRBJ2-7; a possible D gene is TRBD2 (7 bases). The CDR3 extends over 13 amino acids. Germline V CDR1 and CDR2: MGHRA, YSYEKL. Trimming stripped 3 bases from V and 3 bases from J, with 9 bases between. The CDR3 DNA reads as TGCGCCAGCAGCCAGGGAGGGGGCTACGAGCAGTACTTC. Its translation is CASSQGGGYEQYF.

The sample holds one count of this clone. The chain is built from TRBV6-1 and TRBJ1-2; maybe TRBD1 (6 bases). From germline, CDR1 is MNHNS and CDR2 SASEGT. V lost 2 bases and J lost 0, with 10 bases in between. This CDR3 comprises 15 residues. The CDR3 spells CASSEWTAPNYGYTF. The CDR3, as DNA: TGTGCCAGCAGTGAATGGACAGCCCCTAACTATGGCTACACCTTC.

The chain links TRBV6-6 to TRBJ2-3, with 9 nucleotides matching TRBD2. The CDR3 extends over 16 amino acids. The V and J ends lost 6 bases and 0 bases, in that order; junction bases with no gene match: 7. Germline assignment: CDR1 MNHNY and CDR2 SVGAGI (reference sequence). Here the CDR3 DNA reads TGTGCCAGCAGCCTCGGGACTAGCACTAGCACAGATACGCAGTATTTT. Its protein product is CASSLGTSTSTDTQYF.

The chain carries TRBV6-6 and TRBJ1-4, with D possibly being TRBD1 (6 bases). The germline gives CDR1 MNHNY, CDR2 SVGAGI (reference sequence). With 6 bases removed from V and 0 bases from J, the gap between germline ends came to 14 bases. CDR3 length: 16 residues. This CDR3 is CASRGDTESTNEKLFF. The CDR3 DNA sequence: TGTGCCAGCAGGGGGGACACCGAATCAACTAATGAAAAACTGTTTTTT.

The chain links TRBV28 to TRBJ2-7; tentative D call: TRBD2 (5 bases). CDR1 and CDR2 from the germline V gene are MDHEN and SYDVKM. The ends were cut back, 5 bases at V and 6 bases at J, with 14 bases in the middle. The CDR3 contains 13 residues. The CDR3 DNA follows: TGTGCCAGCAGTCCGGACTCTCCGGGCGAGCAGTACTTC. Protein: CASSPDSPGEQYF.

The chain recombines TRBV6-1 with TRBJ2-5; 15 bases align to TRBD2. J lost 5 bases, V lost 4 bases, and 5 bases had no gene match. The CDR3 totals 16 residues. The germline CDR1 and CDR2 sequences are MNHNS and SASEGT. The CDR3 spells CASSGTSGRVWETQYF. CDR3 DNA: TGTGCCAGCAGTGGGACTAGCGGGAGGGTTTGGGAGACCCAGTACTTC.

In its sample, this clone was seen a few times. V usage is TRBV5-4 and J usage is TRBJ2-3; 9 positions match TRBD2. Losses at the gene ends were 0 bases for V and 5 bases for J; bases not matched to a gene: 10. The CDR3 has 17 residues. The germline V gene encodes CDR1 SGHNT and CDR2 YYREEE (reference sequence). The CDR3 DNA follows: TGTGCCAGCAGCTTGGCGCCTAGCGGGAATGCGGGAGATACGCAGTATTTT. Protein sequence: CASSLAPSGNAGDTQYF.

The chain joins TRBV19 to TRBJ1-2; D remains ambiguous. Between the trimmed V and J ends, which lost 4 bases and 3 bases, there was a span of 15 bases. The CDR3 spans 15 residues. Germline V gene sequence: CDR1 LNHDA, CDR2 SQIVND (reference sequence). CDR3 nucleotide sequence: TGTGCCAGTAGTAGGGTTGCGGGGAAGGACTATGGCTACACCTTC. Amino acid sequence: CASSRVAGKDYGYTF.

The chain employs TRBV5-6 and TRBJ1-1; 7 nucleotides align to TRBD1. Trimming removed 0 bases from V and 8 bases from J; junction bases left unmatched: 10. Germline CDR1 SGHDT, CDR2 YYEEEE. The CDR3 contains 15 residues. CDR3 coding DNA: TGTGCCAGCAGCTTGGAAACAGGGGCGGATCTAGAAGCTTTCTTT. This encodes CASSLETGADLEAFF.